This TCR beta chain was sequenced for a study of HIV-infected patients and healthy controls. cDNA was made from around 0.45 ug RNA using alpha and beta constant primers. Alpha and beta chain libraries were made separately by chain-specific third strand synthesis with multiplexing indices. A short first PCR added P5 and P7 adapter elements and a second index. TCRdb redid the calling of the 5' RACE reads with MiXCR, one entry per CDR3 protein. The data contain about 7,600 distinct CDR3 sequences, more than 8% of them singletons. Whole blood was used without fractionation, so all unsorted peripheral T cells were included. This CDR3 has 14 residues. Germline CDR1 and CDR2: MDHEN and SYDVKM. Trimming took 3 bases from V and 4 from J; bases not matched to a gene: 5. Points from the study as a whole: HIV+ repertoires were severely depleted of MAIT alpha-chain CDR3s, unlike healthy controls.

This clonotype has a count of ten or more. What it binds is unknown. The chain is built from TRBV28 and TRBJ1-2, with TRBD1 matching 7 bases. The sample here was blood, taken before antiretroviral therapy. The source is an adult with HIV infection. The CDR3 is CASSFKGAGYGYTF. CDR3 DNA: TGTGCCAGCAGTTTTAAGGGGGCTGGCTATGGCTACACCTTC.